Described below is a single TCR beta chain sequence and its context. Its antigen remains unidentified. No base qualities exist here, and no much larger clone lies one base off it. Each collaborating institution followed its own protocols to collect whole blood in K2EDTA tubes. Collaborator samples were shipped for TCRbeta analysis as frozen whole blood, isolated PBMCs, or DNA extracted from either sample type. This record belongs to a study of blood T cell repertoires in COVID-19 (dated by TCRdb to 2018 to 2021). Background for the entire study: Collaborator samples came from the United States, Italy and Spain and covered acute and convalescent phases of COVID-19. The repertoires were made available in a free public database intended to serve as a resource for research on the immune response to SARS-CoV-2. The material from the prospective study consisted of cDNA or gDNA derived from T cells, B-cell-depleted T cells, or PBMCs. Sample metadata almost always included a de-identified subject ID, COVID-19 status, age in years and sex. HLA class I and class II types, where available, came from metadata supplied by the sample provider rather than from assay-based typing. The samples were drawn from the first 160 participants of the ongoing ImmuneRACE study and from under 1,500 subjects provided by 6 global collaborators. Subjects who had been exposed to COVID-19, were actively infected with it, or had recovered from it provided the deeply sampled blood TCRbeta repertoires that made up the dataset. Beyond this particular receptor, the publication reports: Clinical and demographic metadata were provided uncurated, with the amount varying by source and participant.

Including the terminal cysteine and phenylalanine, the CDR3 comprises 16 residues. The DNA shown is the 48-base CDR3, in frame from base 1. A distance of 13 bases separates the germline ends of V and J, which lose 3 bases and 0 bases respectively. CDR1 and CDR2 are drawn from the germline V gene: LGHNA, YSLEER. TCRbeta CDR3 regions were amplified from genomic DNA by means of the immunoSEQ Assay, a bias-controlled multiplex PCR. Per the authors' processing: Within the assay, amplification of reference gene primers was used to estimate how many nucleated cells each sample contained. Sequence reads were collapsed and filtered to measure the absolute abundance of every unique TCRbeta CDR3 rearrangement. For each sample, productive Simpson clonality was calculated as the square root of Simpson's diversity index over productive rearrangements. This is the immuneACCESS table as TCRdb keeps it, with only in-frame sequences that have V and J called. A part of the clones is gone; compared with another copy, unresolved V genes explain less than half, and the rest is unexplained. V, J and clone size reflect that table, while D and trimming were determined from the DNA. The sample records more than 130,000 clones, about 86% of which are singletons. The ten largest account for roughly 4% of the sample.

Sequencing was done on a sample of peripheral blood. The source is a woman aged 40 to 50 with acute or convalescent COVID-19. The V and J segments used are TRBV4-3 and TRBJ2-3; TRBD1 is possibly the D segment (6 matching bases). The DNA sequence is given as TGCGCCAGCAGCCACCTCGGAGACAGGAGCACAGATACGCAGTATTTT. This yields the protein CASSHLGDRSTDTQYF.